The 20 T cell receptor beta chains reported below all come from one sample, sequenced in a study of blood T cell repertoires in COVID-19. Clones were sequenced by immunoSEQ multiplex PCR, and TCRdb holds only the in-frame ones, with some missing. The data hold approximately 130,000 clones, with around 82% observed a single time. Sequencing was performed on peripheral blood. Source of these receptors: a man at least 80 years old with active or convalescent COVID-19.

The rearrangement uses TRBV7-2 and TRBJ2-5, with D uncertain. This CDR3 comprises 12 residues. Germline assignment: CDR1 SGHTA and CDR2 FQGNSA. Trimming removed 2 bases at V and 3 bases at J, with 4 bases between. CDR3 bases: TGTGCCAGCAGCTTATTTAAAGAGACCCAGTACTTC. Translating it yields CASSLFKETQYF. The full variable domain, completed using reference TRBV7-2 and TRBJ2-5, is GAGVSQSPSNKVTEKGKDVELRCDPISGHTALYWYRQSLGQGLEFLIYFQGNSAPDKSGLPSDRFSAERTGGSVSTLTIQRTQQEDSAVYLCASSLFKETQYFGPGTRLLVL.

The gene calls are TRBV5-5 and TRBJ1-5; D unclear. This CDR3 comprises 14 residues. Per the germline V gene, CDR1 is SGHKS and CDR2 is YYEKEE (reference sequence). V was clipped by 0 bases and J by 4 bases, with 8 bases between them. The CDR3 bases are TGTGCCAGCAGCTTGGGGCCAATAAATCAGCCCCAGCATTTT. Translated: CASSLGPINQPQHF.

The V and J genes are TRBV6-1 and TRBJ1-2, with D possibly being TRBD1 (6 bases). CDR1 is MNHNS, CDR2 SASEGT, per germline. V dropped 2 bases and J dropped 2 bases, with 15 bases sitting between them. The CDR3 runs to 16 residues. CDR3 coding DNA: TGTGCCAGCAGTGAATTGGTTACAGGGAGCAACTATGGCTACACCTTC. The encoded protein is CASSELVTGSNYGYTF.

The V gene is TRBV18, the J gene TRBJ2-1, with TRBD2 matching 11 bases. Germline-derived CDR1 and CDR2 are KGHSH and LQKENI. The length of the CDR3 is 17 residues. Trimming removed 4 bases from V and 1 base from J; junction bases left unmatched: 6. DNA of the CDR3: TGTGCCAGCTCACTCGGGACTAGCGGACTTTCCTACAATGAGCAGTTCTTC. It yields the protein CASSLGTSGLSYNEQFF. Combining the CDR3 with reference TRBV18 and TRBJ2-1 gives the whole variable domain NAGVMQNPRHLVRRRGQEARLRCSPMKGHSHVYWYRQLPEEGLKFMVYLQKENIIDESGMPKERFSAEFPKEGPSILRIQQVVRGDSAAYFCASSLGTSGLSYNEQFFGPGTRLTVL.

The chain carries TRBV11-3 and TRBJ2-1; D gene ambiguous. Germline V lookup: CDR1 SGHNT, CDR2 YENEEA. This CDR3 has 14 amino acids. The V end lost 0 bases, the J end lost 6 bases, and 9 bases lay between the germline ends. This chain's CDR3 is CASSLDPTTNEQFF. CDR3 in DNA: TGTGCCAGCAGCTTAGATCCTACTACCAATGAGCAGTTCTTC.

This sequence joins TRBV18 and TRBJ1-1, with D possibly being TRBD1 (6 bases). The CDR3 loop spans 12 amino acids. V lost 5 bases and J lost 6, with 10 bases in between. The germline V gene has CDR1 KGHSH and CDR2 LQKENI. The CDR3 region is CASSVQGSEAFF. Written as DNA, the CDR3 is TGTGCCAGCTCAGTACAGGGATCTGAAGCTTTCTTT.

The CDR3 DNA sequence: TGTGCCAGCAGTACCCGGGACAGCCATCCCTACGAGCAGTACTTC. Translating it yields CASSTRDSHPYEQYF. The rearrangement joins TRBV6-2 or TRBV6-3 to TRBJ2-7; 7 positions match TRBD1. The germline CDR1 and CDR2 sequences are MNHEY and SVGEGT. This CDR3 comprises 15 residues. The ends lost 5 bases at V and 2 bases at J; junction bases unmatched: 9.

The genes are TRBV7-2 and TRBJ2-3; D possibly corresponds to TRBD1 (6 bases). Germline-derived CDR1 and CDR2 are SGHTA and FQGNSA. The CDR3 has 15 amino acids. V lost 0 bases and J 1 base, leaving 8 bases between the germline ends. CDR3 loop: CASSLAPGGTDTQYF. In DNA, the CDR3 is TGTGCCAGCAGCTTAGCACCAGGGGGCACAGATACGCAGTATTTT.

The CDR3 region is CASSYVQESYEQYF. CDR3 bases: TGTGCCAGCAGTTACGTGCAGGAAAGCTACGAGCAGTACTTC. The chain carries TRBV6-2 or TRBV6-3 and TRBJ2-7; D gene uncertain. Germline V gene data show CDR1 as MNHEY and CDR2 as SVGEGT. The V end was cut by 2 bases, the J end by 3 bases, with 11 bases between. This CDR3 comprises 14 residues.

This chain joins TRBV5-1 and TRBJ2-6; no clear D gene. The V and J ends lost 0 bases and 0 bases respectively, with 7 bases between them. CDR3 size: 16 residues. Germline V lookup: CDR1 SGHRS, CDR2 YFSETQ. This CDR3 is CASSLGRSSGANVLTF. In DNA, the CDR3 is TGCGCCAGCAGCTTGGGACGGAGCTCTGGGGCCAACGTCCTGACTTTC. The variable domain in full, with the rest retrieved from reference TRBV5-1 and TRBJ2-6, is KAGVTQTPRYLIKTRGQQVTLSCSPISGHRSVSWYQQTPGQGLQFLFEYFSETQRNKGNFPGRFSGRQFSNSRSEMNVSTLELGDSALYLCASSLGRSSGANVLTFGAGSRLTVL.

The chain carries TRBV29-1 and TRBJ2-3; TRBD2 agrees at 8 bases. The CDR3 consists of 14 residues. CDR1 is SQVTM and CDR2 is ANQGSEA in the germline V gene. The CDR3 coding sequence is TGCAGTATTCGACTAGCGACTAGCACAGATACGCAGTATTTT. It codes for CSIRLATSTDTQYF.

V usage is TRBV20-1 and J usage is TRBJ1-2; 8 nucleotides align to TRBD1. The germline V gene encodes CDR1 DFQATT and CDR2 SNEGSKA (reference sequence). This CDR3 is 12 amino acids long. Trimming cost V 3 bases and J 11 bases; bases outside gene matches: 8. This CDR3 is CSASSRGPVYTF. In nucleotides, the CDR3 is TGCAGTGCTAGTTCCAGGGGGCCTGTGTACACCTTC.

V gene TRBV7-8 combines with J gene TRBJ1-3, with TRBD1 matching over 7 bases. V gave up 4 bases and J gave up 2 bases; unmatched junction bases: 2. The CDR3 covers 14 residues. CDR1 and CDR2 (germline): SGHVS, FQNEAQ. The CDR3 loop is CASSYRGAGNTIYF. In DNA, the CDR3 is TGTGCCAGCAGCTACAGGGGAGCTGGAAACACCATATATTTT.

This chain joins TRBV4-1 and TRBJ2-2; 7 nucleotides line up with TRBD1. Germline lookup yields CDR1 MGHRA and CDR2 YSYEKL. The CDR3 is made up of 15 amino acids. V was clipped by 1 base and J by 5 bases; unmatched bases: 4. The DNA of the CDR3 is TGCGCCAGCAGCCAAGTGCCAGGGGGTACCGGGGAGCTGTTTTTT. Its protein product is CASSQVPGGTGELFF.

The CDR3 DNA is TGTGCCAGCAGCTCGGGACAGGCTGAAAAACTGTTTTTT. Translating gives CASSSGQAEKLFF. This chain uses TRBV7-9 with TRBJ1-4; 8 bases align to TRBD1. Germline V gene lookup returns CDR1 SEHNR and CDR2 FQNEAQ (reference sequence). The CDR3 has 13 residues. J gave up 7 bases and V 4 bases, and 2 bases lay outside the gene matches.

The V and J genes are TRBV4-1 and TRBJ2-3; D is perhaps TRBD2 (6 bases). The germline V gene has CDR1 MGHRA and CDR2 YSYEKL. CDR3 size: 20 residues. V was shortened by 6 bases and J by 0 bases, with 28 bases between the two germline ends. This CDR3 reads CASRRGKSGIKGLSTDTQYF. The CDR3 region has the DNA TGCGCCAGCAGACGCGGGAAATCCGGGATAAAAGGCCTAAGCACAGATACGCAGTATTTT.

Here the CDR3 reads CASSSSGWGQGNTDTQYF. The CDR3 nucleotides read TGCGCCAGCAGCTCTTCTGGGTGGGGACAGGGGAACACAGATACGCAGTATTTT. The chain uses TRBV5-1 and TRBJ2-3; 10 bases align to TRBD1. This CDR3 region has 18 residues. Trimming at V came to 3 bases and at J to 2 bases, leaving 12 bases not matched to a gene. Germline CDR1 reads SGHRS; CDR2 reads YFSETQ. The full variable domain, completed using reference TRBV5-1 and TRBJ2-3, is KAGVTQTPRYLIKTRGQQVTLSCSPISGHRSVSWYQQTPGQGLQFLFEYFSETQRNKGNFPGRFSGRQFSNSRSEMNVSTLELGDSALYLCASSSSGWGQGNTDTQYFGPGTRLTVL.

The count of this clone is one. This rearrangement joins TRBV10-3 to TRBJ2-1, with a weak D call TRBD1 (7 bases). Germline V gives CDR1 ENHRY, CDR2 SYGVKD. Trimming left V 10 bases short and J 1 base short, with 20 bases between. This CDR3 is built from 16 residues. CDR3 sequence: CATQPTEGASYNEQFF. The CDR3 DNA reads as TGTGCCACCCAACCGACGGAGGGGGCATCCTACAATGAGCAGTTCTTC.

The V gene is TRBV11-2, the J gene TRBJ2-7, with 8 bases fitting TRBD2. This CDR3 region has 15 residues. V shed 2 bases, J shed 0 bases, and the junction held 3 bases outside the gene matches. The V gene's germline CDR1 is SGHAT and CDR2 FQNNGV. CDR3 amino acids: CASSLHGGASYEQYF. The DNA for the CDR3 is TGTGCCAGCAGCTTACACGGGGGGGCCTCCTACGAGCAGTACTTC.

This chain connects TRBV5-1 to TRBJ2-5, with a possible D match to TRBD2 (7 bases). CDR3 size: 14 residues. CDR1 SGHRS and CDR2 YFSETQ come from the germline V gene. V lost 7 bases and J lost 4, with 17 bases in between. CDR3 protein: CASRLGGRVETQYF. CDR3 sequence (DNA): TGCGCCAGCCGACTCGGGGGGCGAGTAGAGACCCAGTACTTC.